The entry that follows covers one T cell receptor beta chain sequence. The data derive from a study of blood T cell repertoires in COVID-19. Background on the study: Acute and convalescent COVID-19 specimens originated in the United States, Italy and Spain.

Trimming took off 3 bases at V and 1 base at J, with 9 bases between the two ends. The CDR3 loop spans 14 amino acids. In germline, CDR1 is LNHDA, CDR2 SQIVND (reference sequence). Authors' analysis steps: Cell counts per sample came from amplifying reference gene primers. TCRdb's table, derived via immunoSEQ multiplex PCR, lists solely in-frame clones and lacks some. D and trimming come from the DNA, and the V and J calls and clone size come from that table. The sample lists some 250,000 clones; around 90% were seen once. The chain links TRBV19 to TRBJ1-1; possibly TRBD1 for D (5 bases). Sequencing input: peripheral blood. The source of this sequence is a man aged 55 to 70 who had recovered from COVID-19. The CDR3 DNA follows: TGTGCCAGTAGTATTTTTGACAGGAACACTGAAGCTTTCTTT. It specifies CASSIFDRNTEAFF.